The present T cell receptor (beta chain) was sequenced within a study of blood T cell repertoires in COVID-19. Germline V CDR1 and CDR2: SGDLS, YYNGEE. The CDR3 runs 15 residues. V trimming: 1 base; J trimming: 4 bases; junction bases outside the gene matches: 6. This clone has a single count. Produced via immunoSEQ multiplex PCR; TCRdb's table is partial and in-frame only. Here the sample spans roughly 250,000 clones, around 81% being singletons. Sequencing was performed on peripheral blood. The rearrangement links TRBV9 to TRBJ2-5; 8 bases are a match to TRBD1. The TCR was taken from an older woman with active or convalescent COVID-19. This CDR3 is CASSVRQGQAETQYF. CDR3 sequence (DNA): TGTGCCAGCAGCGTAAGACAGGGGCAGGCAGAGACCCAGTACTTC.